The next 26 T cell receptor beta chains were all read from a single sample in a study of T cells after yellow fever vaccination (dated by TCRdb to between 2018 and 2020). The sample's treatment or condition label, decoded: live attenuated yellow fever vaccine strain. Receptor libraries were prepared by 5' RACE. These reads were obtained on an Illumina HiSeq 2500. The public reads were reprocessed in TCRdb via fastp at Q25 and MiXCR, keeping in-frame beta chains. Each entry merges the rows of one CDR3 protein and shows their most common DNA and genes. Here the sample has 300,000 to 350,000 distinct CDR3 sequences; roughly 8.6% occur a single time. The top ten clonotypes cover 17% of the sample. The sample consisted of PBMCs, taken approximately 40 days after the first yellow fever vaccination. These TCRs come from a man aged 18-30 years who received the YFV17D yellow fever vaccine.

About this clonotype itself: A read error may account for a junction end that differs from germline. CDR3 sequence: CASCYFGEGNEQFF. CDR3 DNA sequence: TGTGCCAGCTGTTACTTTGGGGAGGGCAATGAGCAGTTCTTC. The rearrangement links TRBV6-5 to TRBJ2-1; 7 nucleotides match TRBD2. Germline V lookup: CDR1 MNHEY, CDR2 SVGAGI. The CDR3 is 14 residues long.

The chain recombines TRBV30 with TRBJ2-2, with 11 bases lining up with TRBD2. CDR1 is GTSNPN, CDR2 SVGIG, per germline (reference sequence). V lost 8 bases, J lost 4 bases, and 3 bases stayed unmatched. The CDR3 extends over 13 amino acids. CDR3 sequence reads: CAVGLAVTGELFF. The CDR3 DNA follows: TGTGCCGTGGGACTAGCGGTCACCGGGGAGCTGTTTTTT. Drawing the rest from reference TRBV30 and TRBJ2-2, the complete variable domain is SQTIHQWPATLVQPVGSPLSLECTVEGTSNPNLYWYRQAAGRGLQLLFYSVGIGQISSEVPQNLSASRPQDRQFILSSKKLLLSDSGFYLCAVGLAVTGELFFGEGSRLTVL.

V usage is TRBV9 and J usage is TRBJ1-2; no firm D call. V lost 0 bases and J lost 7, with 10 bases in between. Germline values: CDR1 SGDLS, CDR2 YYNGEE. The CDR3 is 13 amino acids. Here the CDR3 reads CASSVVGDGGYTF. The CDR3 DNA is TGTGCCAGCAGCGTAGTGGGCGATGGTGGCTACACCTTC.

This clonotype has just a few counts. V is TRBV6-1 and J is TRBJ2-3, with 7 bases that match TRBD1. The CDR3 sequence is 15 residues long. The ends lost 3 bases at V and 3 bases at J; junction bases unmatched: 6. CDR1 and CDR2 from the germline V gene are MNHNS and SASEGT. CDR3 DNA: TGTGCCAGCAGTGAGGGACAGATTACTACAGATACGCAGTATTTT. Translation: CASSEGQITTDTQYF.

This clonotype was seen at least ten times. The V gene is TRBV20-1, the J gene TRBJ1-3; D is uncertain. CDR1 DFQATT and CDR2 SNEGSKA come from the germline V gene (reference sequence). This CDR3 spans 12 amino acids. Trimming shortened V by 6 bases and J by 6 bases, and 12 bases separated the two germline ends. The DNA for the CDR3 is TGCAGTGCGACTGGGGTCGTAAACACCATATATTTT. This translates into CSATGVVNTIYF.

This clonotype turned up a few times. J is TRBJ1-2 and V is TRBV5-4; no definite D call. V was clipped by 4 bases and J by 8 bases, with 12 bases between them. CDR1 SGHNT and CDR2 YYREEE come from the germline V gene (reference sequence). This CDR3 is 12 amino acids long. CDR3 DNA sequence: TGTGCCAGCAGCCATCCGGGAAAGGGCTACACCTTC. This translates into CASSHPGKGYTF.

This clonotype was counted only a few times. This sequence joins TRBV11-3 and TRBJ2-3; tentatively, D is TRBD2 (7 bases). The V and J ends lost 8 bases and 4 bases respectively, with 13 bases between them. CDR1 and CDR2 (germline): SGHNT, YENEEA. This CDR3 contains 13 residues. CDR3 nucleotide sequence: TGTGCCAGCGGGGGGGCCGGGGCAGATACGCAGTATTTT. This codes for CASGGAGADTQYF.

This clonotype came up a few times. CDR3 nucleotide sequence: TGCGCCAGCAGTCTAGGGGCAGGGGCGAACACTGAAGCTTTCTTT. Amino acids: CASSLGAGANTEAFF. The chain is built from TRBV5-1 and TRBJ1-1; tentatively, D is TRBD1 (6 bases). V was pared by 5 bases and J by 1 base, with 15 bases between. This CDR3 is 15 amino acids long. Per germline, CDR1 SGHRS and CDR2 YFSETQ.

By sample share, this clonotype is medium-sized. The chain uses TRBV20-1 and TRBJ2-2, with D unresolved. Germline-derived CDR1 and CDR2 are DFQATT and SNEGSKA (reference sequence). V was shortened by 2 bases and J by 7 bases, with 11 bases between the two germline ends. The CDR3 totals 13 residues. The DNA of the CDR3 is TGCAGTGCTAGATTGACCGCTAGCGGGGAGCTGTTTTTT. Amino acid sequence: CSARLTASGELFF.

This clonotype appeared a few times. The V gene is TRBV12-3 or TRBV12-4, the J gene TRBJ2-7; D is tentatively TRBD1 or TRBD2 (5 bases each). V lost 6 bases to trimming and J lost 2 bases, with 17 bases between them. CDR3 length: 15 residues. The CDR3 reads CASSPGAWGAYEQYV. The CDR3 coding sequence is TGTGCCAGCAGCCCCGGGGCGTGGGGCGCCTACGAGCAGTACGTC.

This clonotype was picked up a small number of times. The rearrangement uses TRBV11-1 and TRBJ1-6; weak D call: TRBD1 (6 bases). The ends were cut back, 0 bases at V and 0 bases at J, with 15 bases in the middle. There are 19 residues in the CDR3. Germline V CDR1 and CDR2: SGHAT, FQDESV (reference sequence). CDR3 region: CASSLATGYKGSYNSPLHF. CDR3 nucleotide sequence: TGTGCCAGCAGCTTAGCCACAGGGTATAAGGGCTCCTATAATTCACCCCTCCACTTT.

The chain has TRBV3-1 and TRBJ2-1; 10 positions agree with TRBD2. Germline V gene lookup returns CDR1 LGHDT and CDR2 YNNKEL (reference sequence). The junction had 7 bases not matched to a gene; V was cut back by 1 base and J by 7 bases. This CDR3 region has 16 residues. The DNA of the CDR3 is TGTGCCAGCAGCCAAGTCCAACTAGCGGGGAAAAATGAGCAGTTCTTC. Its translation: CASSQVQLAGKNEQFF.

In its sample, this clonotype was seen a few times. The chain joins TRBV20-1 to TRBJ1-3, with unresolved D. The length of the CDR3 is 11 residues. Germline values: CDR1 DFQATT, CDR2 SNEGSKA (reference sequence). The V end lost 1 base, the J end lost 8 bases, and 6 bases lay between the germline ends. The CDR3 sequence is CSARVAHTIYF. CDR3 in DNA: TGCAGTGCTAGAGTTGCCCACACCATATATTTT.

This clonotype was observed a handful of times. The chain uses TRBV7-3 and TRBJ2-1, with TRBD2 identical over 8 bases. V dropped 5 bases and J dropped 7; count of bases not matched to a gene: 10. The CDR3 is 15 residues long. CDR1 and CDR2 (germline): SGHTA, FQGTGA. The CDR3 is CASSPPSGGRNEQFF. The DNA for the CDR3 is TGTGCCAGCAGCCCCCCCAGCGGGGGTAGGAATGAGCAGTTCTTC. Full variable domain (outside the CDR3, taken from reference TRBV7-3 and TRBJ2-1): GAGVSQTPSNKVTEKGKYVELRCDPISGHTALYWYRQSLGQGPEFLIYFQGTGAADDSGLPNDRFFAVRPEGSVSTLKIQRTERGDSAVYLCASSPPSGGRNEQFFGPGTRLTVL.

This clonotype was recorded a few times. The chain recombines TRBV12-3 or TRBV12-4 with TRBJ2-7, with a weak D call TRBD1 (6 bases). V lost 6 bases and J lost 7, with 13 bases in between. The length of the CDR3 is 12 residues. The CDR3 loop reads CASSRGHLEQYV. CDR3 DNA: TGTGCCAGCAGCCGGGGACACCTAGAGCAGTACGTC.

This clonotype was observed many times. V usage is TRBV5-1 and J usage is TRBJ2-2, with 7 bases lining up with TRBD1. Germline V gene sequence: CDR1 SGHRS, CDR2 YFSETQ. CDR3 length: 16 amino acids. The ends lost 0 bases at V and 4 bases at J; junction bases unmatched: 6. The DNA of the CDR3 is TGCGCCAGCAGCTTGGCCGACAGGGTCGGCACCGGGGAGCTGTTTTTT. It encodes CASSLADRVGTGELFF. The full variable domain, rest sourced from reference TRBV5-1 and TRBJ2-2, is KAGVTQTPRYLIKTRGQQVTLSCSPISGHRSVSWYQQTPGQGLQFLFEYFSETQRNKGNFPGRFSGRQFSNSRSEMNVSTLELGDSALYLCASSLADRVGTGELFFGEGSRLTVL.

The rearrangement links TRBV12-3 or TRBV12-4 to TRBJ2-2, with 8 bases identical to TRBD1. The CDR3 totals 13 residues. With V trimmed by 11 bases and J by 1 base, 3 bases remained unmatched. This CDR3 is CAGGTGNTGELFF. Here the CDR3 DNA reads TGTGCCGGCGGGACAGGGAACACCGGGGAGCTGTTTTTT.

This clonotype has ten or more counts. The chain couples TRBV12-3 or TRBV12-4 to TRBJ2-5; D is possibly TRBD2 (5 bases). There are 15 residues in the CDR3. V lost 0 bases and J lost 5, with 13 bases in between. The CDR3 loop reads CASSLASNTGETQYF. Written as DNA, the CDR3 is TGTGCCAGCAGTTTAGCCTCTAACACGGGGGAGACCCAGTACTTC.

This chain uses TRBV18 with TRBJ1-4; 7 nucleotides agree with TRBD1. Germline V gives CDR1 KGHSH, CDR2 LQKENI. J was trimmed by 4 bases and V by 5 bases; bases with no gene match: 7. This CDR3 comprises 15 residues. CDR3 sequence: CASSSGTEVNEKLFF. CDR3 DNA: TGTGCCAGCTCATCCGGGACAGAAGTTAATGAAAAACTGTTTTTT. The full variable domain, its missing parts supplied by reference TRBV18 and TRBJ1-4, is NAGVMQNPRHLVRRRGQEARLRCSPMKGHSHVYWYRQLPEEGLKFMVYLQKENIIDESGMPKERFSAEFPKEGPSILRIQQVVRGDSAAYFCASSSGTEVNEKLFFGSGTQLSVL.

This clonotype came up a few times. The chain has TRBV14 and TRBJ2-4; no clear D gene. The germline V gene has CDR1 SGHDN and CDR2 FVKESK. The CDR3 contains 15 residues. The V and J ends lost 0 bases and 1 base respectively, with 7 bases between them. CDR3 sequence: CASSQELGAKNIQYF. CDR3 DNA sequence: TGTGCCAGCAGCCAAGAGTTGGGTGCCAAAAACATTCAGTACTTC. The full variable domain, rest sourced from reference TRBV14 and TRBJ2-4, is EAGVTQFPSHSVIEKGQTVTLRCDPISGHDNLYWYRRVMGKEIKFLLHFVKESKQDESGMPNNRFLAERTGGTYSTLKVQPAELEDSGVYFCASSQELGAKNIQYFGAGTRLSVL.

This clonotype was counted many times. The chain employs TRBV28 and TRBJ1-1; D is possibly TRBD1 (5 bases). The germline CDR1 and CDR2 sequences are MDHEN and SYDVKM. This CDR3 contains 17 residues. Trimming removed 1 base at V and 4 bases at J, with 19 bases between. The CDR3 nucleotides read TGTGCCAGCAGTTTATCGGGGTTGGTGGGAAGGGGCACTGAAGCTTTCTTT. Its translation: CASSLSGLVGRGTEAFF. The variable domain in full, completed from reference TRBV28 and TRBJ1-1, reads DVKVTQSSRYLVKRTGEKVFLECVQDMDHENMFWYRQDPGLGLRLIYFSYDVKMKEKGDIPEGYSVSREKKERFSLILESASTNQTSMYLCASSLSGLVGRGTEAFFGQGTRLTVV.

The chain uses TRBV24-1 and TRBJ2-3; the D gene is possibly TRBD1 (5 bases). The CDR3 covers 13 residues. V shed 7 bases and J shed 0 bases, with 7 bases lying between them. Germline CDR1 is KGHDR and CDR2 is SFDVKD. The CDR3 coding sequence is TGTGCCACCAGGGACACCAGCACAGATACGCAGTATTTT. Translation gives CATRDTSTDTQYF.

The genes are TRBV12-3 or TRBV12-4 and TRBJ2-7; TRBD2 agrees at 10 bases. The CDR3 is 16 amino acids. Trimming at V came to 1 base and at J to 4 bases, leaving 7 bases not matched to a gene. CDR3 in amino acids: CASSLGSSGGRYEQYF. In DNA, the CDR3 is TGTGCCAGCAGTTTAGGGTCTAGCGGGGGAAGGTACGAGCAGTACTTC.

The rearrangement links TRBV4-2 to TRBJ2-3, with D possibly TRBD2 on 5 matching bases. CDR3 length: 13 amino acids. From germline, CDR1 is LGHNA and CDR2 YNFKEQ. The V end was cut by 4 bases, the J end by 6 bases, with 11 bases between. CDR3 sequence: CASSRETGDTQYF. The CDR3 DNA is TGTGCCAGCAGCCGGGAAACGGGGGATACGCAGTATTTT.

The V call is TRBV11-2, the J call TRBJ1-2; the match to TRBD1 covers 7 bases. The CDR3 has 18 amino acids. Trimming removed 4 bases from V and 2 bases from J; junction bases left unmatched: 16. The germline V gene has CDR1 SGHAT and CDR2 FQNNGV. CDR3: CASSSRGGGADGNYGYTF. The CDR3 DNA reads TGTGCCAGCAGCTCGCGAGGAGGGGGCGCGGATGGCAACTATGGCTACACCTTC.

The J gene is TRBJ2-1, the V gene TRBV5-1; the D call may be TRBD1 or TRBD2 (5 bases each). The germline V gene encodes CDR1 SGHRS and CDR2 YFSETQ. The V end lost 7 bases, the J end lost 2 bases, and 16 bases lay between the germline ends. This CDR3 is built from 15 residues. This chain's CDR3 is CASRGVGSTYNEQFF. CDR3 DNA: TGCGCCAGCCGGGGCGTGGGGTCGACCTACAATGAGCAGTTCTTC.